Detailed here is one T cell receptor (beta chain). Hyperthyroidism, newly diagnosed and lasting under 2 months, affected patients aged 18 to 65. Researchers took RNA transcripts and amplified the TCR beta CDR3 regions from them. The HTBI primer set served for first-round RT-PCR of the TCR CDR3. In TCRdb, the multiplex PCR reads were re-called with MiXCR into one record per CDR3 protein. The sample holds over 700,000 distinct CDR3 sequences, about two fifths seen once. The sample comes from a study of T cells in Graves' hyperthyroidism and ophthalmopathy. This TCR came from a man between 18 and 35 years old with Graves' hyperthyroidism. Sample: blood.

The CDR3 DNA follows: TGCAGCGTTGCAGGGGCTACCTCCGTCCGGCGACCCCTCCACTTT. This sequence encodes CSVAGATSVRRPLHF. The chain joins TRBV29-1 to TRBJ1-6; possibly TRBD1 for D (6 bases). Trimming removed 4 bases from V and 12 bases from J, with 22 bases in between. The CDR3 is made up of 15 amino acids. The germline V gene has CDR1 SQVTM and CDR2 ANQGSEA.